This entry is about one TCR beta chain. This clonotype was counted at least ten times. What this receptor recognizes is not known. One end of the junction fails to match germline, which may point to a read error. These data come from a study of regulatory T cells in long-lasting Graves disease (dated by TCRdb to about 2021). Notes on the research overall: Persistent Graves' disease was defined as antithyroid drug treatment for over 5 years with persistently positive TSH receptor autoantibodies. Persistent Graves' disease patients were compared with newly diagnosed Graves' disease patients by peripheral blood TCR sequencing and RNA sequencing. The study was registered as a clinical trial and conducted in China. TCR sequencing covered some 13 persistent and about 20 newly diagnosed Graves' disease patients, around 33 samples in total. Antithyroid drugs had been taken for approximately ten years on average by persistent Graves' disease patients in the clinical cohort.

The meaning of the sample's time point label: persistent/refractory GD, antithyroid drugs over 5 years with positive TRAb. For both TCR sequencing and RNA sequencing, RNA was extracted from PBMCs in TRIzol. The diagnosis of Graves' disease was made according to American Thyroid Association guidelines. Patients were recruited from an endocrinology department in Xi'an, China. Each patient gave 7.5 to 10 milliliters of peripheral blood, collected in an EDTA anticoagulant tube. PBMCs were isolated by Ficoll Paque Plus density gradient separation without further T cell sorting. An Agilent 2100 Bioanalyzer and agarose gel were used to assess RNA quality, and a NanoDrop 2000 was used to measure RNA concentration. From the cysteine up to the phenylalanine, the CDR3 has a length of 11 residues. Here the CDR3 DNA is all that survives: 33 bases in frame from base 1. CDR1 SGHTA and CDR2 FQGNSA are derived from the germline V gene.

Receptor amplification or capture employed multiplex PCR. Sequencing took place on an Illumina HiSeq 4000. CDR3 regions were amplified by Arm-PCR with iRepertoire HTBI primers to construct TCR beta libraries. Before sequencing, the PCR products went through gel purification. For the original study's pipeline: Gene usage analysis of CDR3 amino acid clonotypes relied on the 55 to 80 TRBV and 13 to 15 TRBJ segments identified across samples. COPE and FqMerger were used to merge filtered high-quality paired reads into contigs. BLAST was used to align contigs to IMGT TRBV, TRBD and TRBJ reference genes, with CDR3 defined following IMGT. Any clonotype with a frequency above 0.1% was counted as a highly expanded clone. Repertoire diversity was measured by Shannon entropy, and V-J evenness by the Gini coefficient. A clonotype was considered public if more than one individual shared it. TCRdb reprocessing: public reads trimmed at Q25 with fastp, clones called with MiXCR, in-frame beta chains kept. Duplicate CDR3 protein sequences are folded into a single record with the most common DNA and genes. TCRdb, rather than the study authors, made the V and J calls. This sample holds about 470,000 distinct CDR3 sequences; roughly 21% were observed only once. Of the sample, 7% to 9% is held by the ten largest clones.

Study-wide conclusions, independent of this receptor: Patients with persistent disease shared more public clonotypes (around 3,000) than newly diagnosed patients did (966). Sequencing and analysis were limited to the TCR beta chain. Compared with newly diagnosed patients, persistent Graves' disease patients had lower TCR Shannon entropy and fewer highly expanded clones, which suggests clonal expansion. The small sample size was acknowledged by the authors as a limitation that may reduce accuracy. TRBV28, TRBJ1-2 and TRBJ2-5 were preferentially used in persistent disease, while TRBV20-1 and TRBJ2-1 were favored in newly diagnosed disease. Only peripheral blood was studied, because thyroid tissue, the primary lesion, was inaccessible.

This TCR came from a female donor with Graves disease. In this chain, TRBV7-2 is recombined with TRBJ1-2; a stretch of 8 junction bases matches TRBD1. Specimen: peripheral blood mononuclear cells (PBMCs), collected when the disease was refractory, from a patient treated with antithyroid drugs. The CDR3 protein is CASGRGQGPLF. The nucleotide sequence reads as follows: TGTGCCAGCGGCAGGGGGCAGGGACCGCTCTTC.